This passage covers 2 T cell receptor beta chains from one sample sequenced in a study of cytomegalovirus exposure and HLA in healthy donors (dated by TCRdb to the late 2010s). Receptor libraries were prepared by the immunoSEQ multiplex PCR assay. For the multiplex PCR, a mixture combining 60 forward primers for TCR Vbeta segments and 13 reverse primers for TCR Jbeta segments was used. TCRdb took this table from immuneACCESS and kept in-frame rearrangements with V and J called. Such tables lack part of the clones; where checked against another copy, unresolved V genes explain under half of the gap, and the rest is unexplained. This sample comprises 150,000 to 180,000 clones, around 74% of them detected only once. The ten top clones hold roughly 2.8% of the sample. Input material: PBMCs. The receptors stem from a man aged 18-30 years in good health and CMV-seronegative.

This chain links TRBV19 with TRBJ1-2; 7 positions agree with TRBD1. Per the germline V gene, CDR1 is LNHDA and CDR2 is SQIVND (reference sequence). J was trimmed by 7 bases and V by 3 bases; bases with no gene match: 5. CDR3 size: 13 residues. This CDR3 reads CASSMADRAGYTF. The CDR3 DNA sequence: TGTGCCAGTAGTATGGCTGACAGGGCTGGCTACACCTTC.

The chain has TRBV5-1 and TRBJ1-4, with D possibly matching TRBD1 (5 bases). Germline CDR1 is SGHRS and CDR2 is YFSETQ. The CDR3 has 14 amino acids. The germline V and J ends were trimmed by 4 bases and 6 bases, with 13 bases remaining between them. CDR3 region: CASSGQGFHEKLFF. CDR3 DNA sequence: TGCGCCAGCAGCGGGCAGGGCTTTCATGAAAAACTGTTTTTT.